This T cell receptor beta chain emerged from a study of sequential checkpoint blockade in melanoma. Here immunoSEQ multiplex PCR was the method, and the copy in TCRdb shows in-frame clones only, minus some. This table holds more than 10,000 clones, 76% found once. As for treatment: randomized to nivolumab then ipilimumab (arm A) or the reverse (arm B). None of the patients previously received DNA-damaging chemotherapy. Live CD3+CD8+ CD19− CD56− cells were sorted from PBMCs. With 0 bases removed from V and 5 bases from J, the gap between germline ends came to 11 bases. This CDR3 is built from 14 residues. Germline V lookup: CDR1 SGHDN, CDR2 FVKESK.

Specimen: CD8+ T cells sorted from blood (inferred from file names), collected from a patient given nivolumab and ipilimumab in sequence. This chain uses TRBV14 with TRBJ2-7; TRBD1 is a possible D gene (5 bases). This receptor was taken from a human patient with melanoma. Some clones in this sample may be carry-over from other donors' samples. The CDR3 region has the DNA TGTGCCAGCAGCCAAGATGCAGGGTTCCACGAGCAGTACTTC. It is translated as CASSQDAGFHEQYF.